One sample yielded the 29 T cell receptor beta chains listed below, sequenced in a study of T cell responses to AZD1222 COVID-19 vaccine (dated by TCRdb to about 2021). The protocol used for the library was the immunoSEQ multiplex PCR assay. TCRdb carries this immuneACCESS record with in-frame sequences only. Its versions omit some clonotypes, under half of them owing to an unresolved V gene in the studies checked, with the rest unexplained. Present in this sample are roughly 150,000 clones, 85% to 95% of which were seen just once. Together, the top ten hold about 1.4% of the sample. Explained via the paper, the time point label denotes: baseline before first vaccination. The sequenced sample was peripheral blood, obtained on day 0 of AZD1222 vaccination. These receptors all come from an adult in good health.

The chain recombines TRBV7-9 with TRBJ1-1; perhaps TRBD1 as D (6 bases). The CDR3 covers 14 residues. Germline V gene lookup returns CDR1 SEHNR and CDR2 FQNEAQ (reference sequence). V was clipped by 5 bases and J by 2 bases, with 12 bases between them. The CDR3 DNA is TGTGCCAGCAGCGCAGGGGCCACCAACACTGAAGCTTTCTTT. Protein: CASSAGATNTEAFF.

The chain recombines TRBV28 with TRBJ2-7, with D possibly matching TRBD1 (5 bases). Trimming pared 9 bases from V and 4 bases from J, leaving 19 bases between. CDR3 length equals 14 residues. Germline V lookup: CDR1 MDHEN, CDR2 SYDVKM. CDR3 sequence (DNA): TGTGCCAGTAGATCCTGGGGCAGTTTGTACGAGCAGTACTTC. Protein sequence: CASRSWGSLYEQYF.

V usage is TRBV30 and J usage is TRBJ1-1; D is perhaps TRBD1 (5 bases). Germline CDR1 is GTSNPN and CDR2 is SVGIG (reference sequence). The CDR3 spans 13 residues. V was shortened by 0 bases and J by 1 base, with 6 bases between the two germline ends. The CDR3: CAWSVGPNTEAFF. The CDR3 DNA reads as TGTGCCTGGAGTGTGGGGCCGAACACTGAAGCTTTCTTT.

This rearrangement joins TRBV6-5 to TRBJ1-2; a weak D match, TRBD1 (5 bases). Trimming stripped 6 bases from V and 8 bases from J, with 13 bases between. Germline loops: CDR1 MNHEY, CDR2 SVGAGI. CDR3 length: 12 residues. The CDR3 loop reads CASSSRQSGYTF. For the CDR3, the DNA is TGTGCCAGCAGCTCCCGACAGAGCGGCTACACCTTC.

The chain links TRBV6-5 to TRBJ2-3; TRBD2 agrees at 7 bases. CDR1 MNHEY and CDR2 SVGAGI come from the germline V gene. The junction had 14 bases not matched to a gene; V was cut back by 8 bases and J by 12 bases. This CDR3 region has 13 residues. The CDR3 DNA reads TGTGCCAGCCAGGGTGCGGGAGCGGTTTCACAGTATTTT. Translation: CASQGAGAVSQYF.

This chain links TRBV7-9 with TRBJ2-1, with 10 positions matching TRBD1. The germline V gene encodes CDR1 SEHNR and CDR2 FQNEAQ (reference sequence). The CDR3 has 15 residues. V was pared by 1 base and J by 8 bases, with 5 bases of the junction left unmatched. CDR3 amino acids: CASSLEGQGKYEQFF. The DNA for the CDR3 is TGTGCCAGCAGCTTAGAGGGACAGGGGAAGTATGAGCAGTTCTTC.

This sequence joins TRBV4-1 and TRBJ2-5; 8 bases agree with TRBD1. The CDR3 length is 15 residues. The germline CDR1 and CDR2 sequences are MGHRA and YSYEKL. V shed 4 bases, J shed 1 base, and the junction held 5 bases outside the gene matches. CDR3 in amino acids: CASSPQGALQETQYF. In DNA form, the CDR3 reads TGCGCCAGCAGCCCTCAGGGGGCCCTCCAAGAGACCCAGTACTTC.

The rearrangement uses TRBV2 and TRBJ1-3, with 8 bases identical to TRBD1. The length of the CDR3 is 16 residues. The germline CDR1 and CDR2 sequences are SNHLY and FYNNEI. V dropped 3 bases and J dropped 4; count of bases not matched to a gene: 8. The CDR3 sequence: CASSDSGGVGGNTIYF. Here the CDR3 DNA reads TGTGCCAGCAGTGACTCAGGGGGCGTAGGGGGAAACACCATATATTTT.

This chain joins TRBV6-2 or TRBV6-3 and TRBJ2-7, with 8 bases aligning to TRBD2. Germline V CDR1 and CDR2: MNHEY, SVGEGT. V trimming: 4 bases; J trimming: 3 bases; junction bases outside the gene matches: 5. There are 14 residues in the CDR3. In nucleotides, the CDR3 is TGTGCCAGCAGTTGGGGCGGGGGGCTCTACGAGCAGTACTTC. Amino acid sequence: CASSWGGGLYEQYF.

The genes are TRBV7-9 and TRBJ2-5; D remains ambiguous. The CDR3 sequence is 14 residues long. V lost 5 bases and J 6 bases, leaving 16 bases between the germline ends. The germline CDR1 and CDR2 sequences are SEHNR and FQNEAQ (reference sequence). The CDR3 sequence is CASSPGSSGQTQYF. The CDR3 region has the DNA TGTGCCAGCAGCCCTGGAAGTAGTGGGCAGACCCAGTACTTC.

The CDR3 loop is CATSRSWGGPTEAFF. As DNA, the CDR3 is TGTGCCACCAGCAGGAGTTGGGGAGGGCCAACTGAAGCTTTCTTT. V gene TRBV15 combines with J gene TRBJ1-1; D not resolved. V was shortened by 3 bases and J by 5 bases, with 16 bases between the two germline ends. CDR3 length equals 15 residues. Germline lookup yields CDR1 LNHNV and CDR2 YYDKDF (reference sequence).

The V gene is TRBV18, the J gene TRBJ1-4; TRBD1 agrees at 7 bases. In germline, CDR1 is KGHSH, CDR2 LQKENI. This CDR3 region has 13 residues. V shed 7 bases, J shed 5 bases, and the junction held 4 bases outside the gene matches. In DNA, the CDR3 is TGTGCCAGCTTCGGGACAGAAAATGAAAAACTGTTTTTT. Its protein product is CASFGTENEKLFF.

J is TRBJ1-4 and V is TRBV10-3; 7 positions match TRBD1. The CDR3 contains 16 residues. V shed 11 bases and J 3 bases; nucleotides not matched to a gene: 15. Germline loops: CDR1 ENHRY, CDR2 SYGVKD. CDR3 amino acids: CASRGTGTASNEKLFF. CDR3 nucleotides: TGTGCCTCCAGGGGGACGGGGACAGCGTCTAATGAAAAACTGTTTTTT.

The rearrangement joins TRBV5-1 to TRBJ2-7; 10 nucleotides agree with TRBD2. Germline CDR1 is SGHRS and CDR2 is YFSETQ. J was trimmed by 3 bases and V by 1 base; bases with no gene match: 4. CDR3 length: 15 amino acids. In DNA, the CDR3 is TGCGCCAGCAGCTTGAGCGGGGGGGCCCTCTACGAGCAGTACTTC. It translates to CASSLSGGALYEQYF.

The chain recombines TRBV28 with TRBJ2-5; 9 bases line up with TRBD2. CDR1 and CDR2 from the germline V gene are MDHEN and SYDVKM. This CDR3 has 12 amino acids. V gave up 10 bases and J gave up 7 bases; unmatched junction bases: 7. DNA of the CDR3: TGTGCCACCTCGGGACTAGCAGGGACCCAGTACTTC. This sequence encodes CATSGLAGTQYF. The whole variable domain, remainder taken from reference TRBV28 and TRBJ2-5, is DVKVTQSSRYLVKRTGEKVFLECVQDMDHENMFWYRQDPGLGLRLIYFSYDVKMKEKGDIPEGYSVSREKKERFSLILESASTNQTSMYLCATSGLAGTQYFGPGTRLLVL.

V gene TRBV7-8 combines with J gene TRBJ2-5; weak D call: TRBD2 (6 bases). CDR1 and CDR2 (germline): SGHVS, FQNEAQ. The CDR3 consists of 16 residues. Deletions cut 6 bases from V and 4 bases from J, with 21 bases between. In nucleotides, the CDR3 is TGTGCCAGCAGTACGACGCCGAGTGTCGGGGGAGAGACCCAGTACTTC. This gives the protein CASSTTPSVGGETQYF.

This clone has a single count. The CDR3, as DNA: TGTGCCAGCACCGGGGGGAGTTCCTCCGCCTTAACAGATACGCAGTATTTT. Translation gives CASTGGSSSALTDTQYF. This chain uses TRBV7-2 with TRBJ2-3, with TRBD2 identical over 7 bases. After removal of 7 bases from V and 3 bases from J, the junction contained 16 bases not matched to a gene. Germline CDR1 and CDR2: SGHTA and FQGNSA. CDR3 length: 17 residues.

V is TRBV7-9 and J is TRBJ1-6, with D perhaps TRBD1 (5 bases). Trimming removed 8 bases at V and 7 bases at J, with 18 bases between. The CDR3 is 15 amino acids. CDR1 is SEHNR and CDR2 is FQNEAQ in the germline V gene (reference sequence). The CDR3 DNA reads TGTGCCAGCCCTCAACCGGGGACGTGGAATTCACCCCTCCACTTT. Its protein is CASPQPGTWNSPLHF.

This clone turned up a few times. This chain joins TRBV4-1 and TRBJ2-1; no firm D call. The CDR3 is 16 residues long. CDR1 is MGHRA, CDR2 YSYEKL, per germline. The V and J ends lost 1 base and 0 bases respectively, with 10 bases between them. The CDR3 sequence is CASSQVNLVSYNEQFF. CDR3 in DNA: TGCGCCAGCAGCCAAGTGAATCTAGTCTCCTACAATGAGCAGTTCTTC.

The rearrangement uses TRBV7-2 and TRBJ2-3, with unresolved D. V shed 6 bases and J shed 2 bases, with 9 bases lying between them. Germline V gene sequence: CDR1 SGHTA, CDR2 FQGNSA. This CDR3 contains 13 residues. The CDR3: CASRIGPTDTQYF. Here the CDR3 DNA reads TGTGCCAGCAGAATAGGGCCCACAGATACGCAGTATTTT.

The chain has TRBV7-3 and TRBJ2-2, with 7 positions matching TRBD1. Germline CDR1 and CDR2: SGHTA and FQGTGA. The CDR3 is 14 amino acids. Germline trimming cut 5 bases from V and 6 bases from J; bases unmatched to any gene: 6. In nucleotides, the CDR3 is TGTGCCAGCAGCGCCCTAGGGGGCGCCGGGGAGCTGTTTTTT. It yields the protein CASSALGGAGELFF.

The rearrangement links TRBV3-1 (or the pseudogene TRBV3-2) to TRBJ2-3; D may be TRBD2 (6 bases). Germline loops: CDR1 LGHDT, CDR2 YNNKEL (reference sequence). CDR3 length: 13 residues. The germline V and J ends were trimmed by 2 bases and 12 bases, with 15 bases remaining between them. CDR3 amino acids: CASSQNSGLPQYF. CDR3 DNA sequence: TGTGCCAGCAGCCAAAATTCGGGACTCCCCCAGTATTTT.

This clone was recorded once. This chain uses TRBV11-2 with TRBJ2-3, with 7 positions matching TRBD2. The J segment lost 4 bases and the V segment lost 1 base, leaving 17 bases of the junction unmatched. This CDR3 region has 19 residues. Germline loops: CDR1 SGHAT, CDR2 FQNNGV. For the CDR3, the DNA is TGTGCCAGCAGCTTAGCTAGGGCTAGCGGCACCCATCGGGCAGATACGCAGTATTTT. Translating gives CASSLARASGTHRADTQYF.

The chain links TRBV29-1 to TRBJ2-5, with 7 bases identical to TRBD2. The V and J ends lost 2 bases and 2 bases, in that order; junction bases with no gene match: 2. The CDR3 length is 13 residues. Per the germline V gene, CDR1 is SQVTM and CDR2 is ANQGSEA. The CDR3 protein is CSVERAGQETQYF. The CDR3 DNA is TGCAGCGTTGAAAGAGCGGGGCAAGAGACCCAGTACTTC.

The chain employs TRBV29-1 and TRBJ2-5, with 10 nucleotides matching TRBD1. The V gene end was trimmed by 7 bases and the J gene end by 5 bases; junction bases not matched to a gene: 4. Germline V gives CDR1 SQVTM, CDR2 ANQGSEA. The CDR3 runs 12 residues. The CDR3 nucleotides read TGCAGCGGCCGGACAGGGGGGGAGACCCAGTACTTC. Its protein product is CSGRTGGETQYF. Drawing the rest from reference TRBV29-1 and TRBJ2-5, the complete variable domain is SAVISQKPSRDICQRGTSLTIQCQVDSQVTMMFWYRQQPGQSLTLIATANQGSEATYESGFVIDKFPISRPNLTFSTLTVSNMSPEDSSIYLCSGRTGGETQYFGPGTRLLVL.

This chain connects TRBV10-3 to TRBJ2-3; TRBD1 matches 7 bases. V shed 4 bases and J 6 bases; nucleotides not matched to a gene: 16. Per the germline V gene, CDR1 is ENHRY and CDR2 is SYGVKD. There are 17 residues in the CDR3. The CDR3 DNA is TGTGCCATCAGTGGATATAAGGAAGGGGGCCTTGCCGATACGCAGTATTTT. Its protein product is CAISGYKEGGLADTQYF.

Written as DNA, the CDR3 is TGCGCCAGCAGTGACCCGGGACAGCATGAAAAACTGTTTTTT. It specifies CASSDPGQHEKLFF. V gene TRBV10-1 combines with J gene TRBJ1-4; TRBD1 matches 7 bases. Germline CDR1 reads WNHNN; CDR2 reads SYGVQD (reference sequence). J was trimmed by 6 bases and V by 3 bases; bases with no gene match: 4. This CDR3 has 14 residues.

This clone was detected once. The rearrangement joins TRBV3-1 (or the pseudogene TRBV3-2) to TRBJ1-1; weak D call: TRBD1 (6 bases). The germline gives CDR1 LGHDT, CDR2 YNNKEL (reference sequence). V was clipped by 5 bases and J by 4 bases, with 14 bases between them. CDR3 length: 14 residues. CDR3: CASSINRVGTEAFF. The CDR3 DNA reads TGTGCCAGCAGCATCAACAGGGTCGGCACTGAAGCTTTCTTT.

The genes are TRBV24-1 and TRBJ1-5; maybe TRBD1 (6 bases). The length of the CDR3 is 13 residues. V lost 6 bases to trimming and J lost 4 bases, with 9 bases between them. Looked up from germline, CDR1 is KGHDR and CDR2 is SFDVKD. The CDR3 DNA reads TGTGCCACCAGTAGCCAGGGGAATCAGCCCCAGCATTTT. It yields the protein CATSSQGNQPQHF.